Each of the 29 T cell receptor beta chains below was sequenced from the same sample in a study of blood T cell repertoires in COVID-19. The repertoire was sequenced with immunoSEQ multiplex PCR; TCRdb's copy has only in-frame clones and lacks some. The sample carries about 150,000 clones, around 83% recorded once. Source material: peripheral blood. Every receptor here comes from a woman aged 45-65 years with acute or convalescent COVID-19.

This rearrangement joins TRBV5-8 to TRBJ1-4, with a weak D call TRBD1 (5 bases). CDR3 length equals 15 residues. The germline V and J ends were trimmed by 5 bases and 7 bases, with 18 bases remaining between them. CDR1 SGHTS and CDR2 YDEGEE come from the germline V gene. Written as DNA, the CDR3 is TGTGCCAGCAGGGAACCTTCGGGGGGGAGTGAAAAACTGTTTTTT. It translates to CASREPSGGSEKLFF.

V usage is TRBV7-2 and J usage is TRBJ1-2, with D uncertain. Germline V CDR1 and CDR2: SGHTA, FQGNSA. The V gene lost 4 bases and the J gene lost 8 bases, with 14 bases spanning the gap. The CDR3 runs 13 residues. CDR3 loop: CASSSSRDRGYTF. In nucleotides, the CDR3 is TGTGCCAGCAGCTCGTCCCGGGATAGAGGCTACACCTTC.

This chain uses TRBV11-2 with TRBJ2-4; 8 bases map to TRBD2. The CDR3 is made up of 17 amino acids. J lost 0 bases, V lost 5 bases, and 9 bases had no gene match. CDR1 SGHAT and CDR2 FQNNGV come from the germline V gene. The DNA of the CDR3 is TGTGCCAGCAGCCCGCAAGGGACTAGATTAGCCAAAAACATTCAGTACTTC. It yields the protein CASSPQGTRLAKNIQYF.

The chain links TRBV5-1 to TRBJ2-5, with D unclear. The germline V gene encodes CDR1 SGHRS and CDR2 YFSETQ. Between the trimmed V and J ends, which lost 7 bases and 2 bases, there was a span of 15 bases. This CDR3 spans 14 amino acids. CDR3 in amino acids: CASASDPLQETQYF. CDR3 DNA sequence: TGCGCCAGCGCAAGCGACCCCTTACAAGAGACCCAGTACTTC.

This chain joins TRBV6-5 and TRBJ2-7, with 8 bases fitting TRBD1. V trimming: 8 bases; J trimming: 5 bases; junction bases outside the gene matches: 11. The CDR3 loop spans 14 amino acids. The germline gives CDR1 MNHEY, CDR2 SVGAGI. The CDR3 sequence is CASGLDRASNEQYF. In nucleotides, the CDR3 is TGTGCCAGCGGTCTGGACAGGGCATCGAACGAGCAGTACTTC.

The chain joins TRBV12-3 or TRBV12-4 to TRBJ1-2, with no clear D. The CDR3 contains 13 residues. V dropped 8 bases and J dropped 1 base, with 11 bases sitting between them. CDR3 DNA: TGTGCCAGCGACGCGGCTTATAACTATGGCTACACCTTC. As protein: CASDAAYNYGYTF.

The rearrangement links TRBV14 to TRBJ1-5; 8 positions match TRBD1. Germline loops: CDR1 SGHDN, CDR2 FVKESK. V trimming: 0 bases; J trimming: 0 bases; junction bases outside the gene matches: 13. The CDR3 loop spans 20 amino acids. CDR3 DNA: TGTGCCAGCAGCCAAGAGACAGGGGAACGCGTGGGCTATAGCAATCAGCCCCAGCATTTT. Protein product: CASSQETGERVGYSNQPQHF.

The CDR3 loop is CASRRTGGYGYTF. The CDR3 bases are TGTGCCAGCAGACGGACAGGGGGCTATGGCTACACCTTC. The rearrangement uses TRBV27 and TRBJ1-2; 10 bases line up with TRBD1. The CDR3 length is 13 residues. V gave up 6 bases and J gave up 4 bases; unmatched junction bases: 2. The germline gives CDR1 MNHEY, CDR2 SMNVEV (reference sequence).

This rearrangement joins TRBV27 to TRBJ2-1, with D tentatively TRBD1 (6 bases). V was cut by 5 bases and J by 2 bases, with 13 bases left in between. The CDR3 loop spans 15 amino acids. Germline CDR1 and CDR2: MNHEY and SMNVEV (reference sequence). CDR3 DNA sequence: TGTGCCAGCAGTATCAGGGGATGGACCTACAATGAGCAGTTCTTC. Translation gives CASSIRGWTYNEQFF.

This chain links TRBV12-5 with TRBJ1-2, with D maybe TRBD1 (5 bases). Looked up from germline, CDR1 is LGHNT and CDR2 is FRNRAP. The ends were cut back, 6 bases at V and 1 base at J, with 21 bases in the middle. CDR3 size: 17 residues. The CDR3 DNA is TGTGCTAGTGGCCTAGACAGCGCCCAACCTTATAACTATGGCTACACCTTC. Translation gives CASGLDSAQPYNYGYTF.

The chain is built from TRBV19 and TRBJ2-5; TRBD1 aligns across 7 bases. V trimming: 8 bases; J trimming: 4 bases; junction bases outside the gene matches: 7. The CDR3 runs to 13 residues. The germline V gene has CDR1 LNHDA and CDR2 SQIVND (reference sequence). Here the CDR3 reads CASCNRGGETQYF. DNA for the CDR3: TGTGCCAGTTGTAACAGGGGCGGAGAGACCCAGTACTTC.

The rearrangement joins TRBV27 to TRBJ2-1; D may be TRBD2 (5 bases). Trimming removed 6 bases at V and 5 bases at J, with 17 bases between. The CDR3 contains 15 residues. The V gene's germline CDR1 is MNHEY and CDR2 SMNVEV (reference sequence). The CDR3 spells CASREVNPINNEQFF. CDR3 DNA sequence: TGTGCCAGCAGGGAGGTCAACCCTATTAACAATGAGCAGTTCTTC.

V and J are TRBV19 and TRBJ1-2, with 12 nucleotides matching TRBD1. CDR3 length: 14 residues. The germline CDR1 and CDR2 sequences are LNHDA and SQIVND (reference sequence). V was clipped by 4 bases and J by 5 bases; unmatched bases: 2. CDR3 coding DNA: TGTGCCAGTAGTAGGGACAGGGGGCAGTATGGCTACACCTTC. As protein: CASSRDRGQYGYTF.

The CDR3 region is CATSRDLADYTEAFF. The CDR3 region has the DNA TGTGCCACCAGCAGAGATCTCGCGGATTACACTGAAGCTTTCTTT. The chain is built from TRBV15 and TRBJ1-1; D is uncertain. Germline CDR1 LNHNV, CDR2 YYDKDF (reference sequence). Trimming took 0 bases from V and 3 from J, leaving 11 bases between them. The CDR3 contains 15 residues.

V usage is TRBV7-2 and J usage is TRBJ2-7; D gene ambiguous. This CDR3 contains 13 residues. Per the germline V gene, CDR1 is SGHTA and CDR2 is FQGNSA. Trimming removed 5 bases at V and 0 bases at J, with 8 bases between. CDR3 nucleotides: TGTGCCAGCAGCCCGCCGAGCTCCTACGAGCAGTACTTC. It specifies CASSPPSSYEQYF.

V gene TRBV29-1 combines with J gene TRBJ1-3; 10 nucleotides agree with TRBD1. Losses at the gene ends were 7 bases for V and 4 bases for J; bases not matched to a gene: 4. Per the germline V gene, CDR1 is SQVTM and CDR2 is ANQGSEA. This CDR3 has 13 amino acids. The CDR3 reads CSASGQGGNTIYF. Here the CDR3 DNA reads TGCAGCGCTTCGGGACAGGGGGGAAACACCATATATTTT. Drawing the rest from reference TRBV29-1 and TRBJ1-3, the complete variable domain is SAVISQKPSRDICQRGTSLTIQCQVDSQVTMMFWYRQQPGQSLTLIATANQGSEATYESGFVIDKFPISRPNLTFSTLTVSNMSPEDSSIYLCSASGQGGNTIYFGEGSWLTVV.

The gene calls are TRBV5-4 and TRBJ1-1; weak D call: TRBD1 (5 bases). CDR3 length: 12 residues. V lost 4 bases to trimming and J lost 6 bases, with 10 bases between them. Germline V gene sequence: CDR1 SGHNT, CDR2 YYREEE (reference sequence). CDR3 nucleotides: TGTGCCAGCAGCAGTCGGGGGGCTGAAGCTTTCTTT. It yields the protein CASSSRGAEAFF.

The J gene is TRBJ1-5, the V gene TRBV19, with TRBD1 matching 9 bases. Germline V gene data show CDR1 as LNHDA and CDR2 as SQIVND (reference sequence). V lost 10 bases and J lost 4; bases outside the gene matches: 8. The CDR3 totals 14 residues. The CDR3 is CATQTDRGNQPQHF. CDR3 DNA: TGTGCCACCCAAACGGACAGGGGTAATCAGCCCCAGCATTTT.

The chain uses TRBV28 and TRBJ2-2, with D possibly matching TRBD1 (6 bases). Germline V gene data show CDR1 as MDHEN and CDR2 as SYDVKM. Trimming removed 6 bases at V and 9 bases at J, with 17 bases between. This CDR3 comprises 14 residues. CDR3 sequence: CASSPGQNLRELFF. CDR3 nucleotide sequence: TGTGCCAGCAGCCCCGGACAGAATTTGCGGGAGCTGTTTTTT.

The chain employs TRBV19 and TRBJ1-2; TRBD1 agrees at 8 bases. From germline, CDR1 is LNHDA and CDR2 SQIVND (reference sequence). This CDR3 contains 15 residues. V shed 5 bases and J 4 bases; nucleotides not matched to a gene: 9. The CDR3 DNA sequence: TGTGCCAGTAGTTCTAGTGCCGGACAGGGCTATGGCTACACCTTC. Its protein product is CASSSSAGQGYGYTF.

Only one count was recorded for this clone. V and J are TRBV19 and TRBJ2-7; 9 nucleotides match TRBD1. With V trimmed by 5 bases and J by 2 bases, 16 bases remained unmatched. The CDR3 contains 18 residues. In germline, CDR1 is LNHDA, CDR2 SQIVND (reference sequence). As DNA, the CDR3 is TGTGCCAGTAGTCTCCTACACGAGCGGGACAGGGTCCCCTACGAGCAGTACTTC. Translation: CASSLLHERDRVPYEQYF.

The chain links TRBV11-1 to TRBJ1-1; 9 bases match TRBD1. The J segment lost 4 bases and the V segment lost 5 bases, leaving 11 bases of the junction unmatched. The CDR3 extends over 16 amino acids. Germline V gene lookup returns CDR1 SGHAT and CDR2 FQDESV (reference sequence). CDR3 residues: CASSLGQGWGGTEAFF. The DNA of the CDR3 is TGTGCCAGCAGCCTGGGACAGGGATGGGGCGGCACTGAAGCTTTCTTT.

The CDR3 loop is CASSWGTGLGANVLTF. The CDR3 DNA reads TGTGCCAGCAGCTGGGGGACAGGGCTAGGGGCCAACGTCCTGACTTTC. The chain joins TRBV9 to TRBJ2-6; 9 bases are shared with TRBD1. Germline-derived CDR1 and CDR2 are SGDLS and YYNGEE. With 4 bases clipped from V and 4 bases from J, the junction kept 6 bases outside the gene matches. CDR3 length equals 16 residues.

The chain has TRBV3-1 (or the pseudogene TRBV3-2) and TRBJ2-1, with TRBD2 matching over 9 bases. CDR1 and CDR2 (germline): LGHDT, YNNKEL (reference sequence). V was pared by 3 bases and J by 0 bases, with 3 bases of the junction left unmatched. The CDR3 is 16 residues long. The chain's CDR3 is CASSHSGGGSYNEQFF. CDR3 nucleotide sequence: TGTGCCAGCAGCCATAGCGGGGGAGGCTCCTACAATGAGCAGTTCTTC.

The chain recombines TRBV19 with TRBJ1-5; 9 bases map to TRBD1. After removal of 1 base from V and 2 bases from J, the junction contained 6 bases not matched to a gene. CDR3 length equals 17 residues. Per the germline V gene, CDR1 is LNHDA and CDR2 is SQIVND (reference sequence). Here the CDR3 reads CASSIGGTGIGNQPQHF. CDR3 in DNA: TGTGCCAGTAGTATAGGAGGGACAGGGATTGGCAATCAGCCCCAGCATTTT.

The chain couples TRBV3-1 (or the pseudogene TRBV3-2) to TRBJ1-3; D is undetermined. The CDR3 is 15 amino acids. Germline assignment: CDR1 LGHDT and CDR2 YNNKEL (reference sequence). Trimming took off 1 base at V and 0 bases at J, with 7 bases between the two ends. The CDR3 loop reads CASSQGTRSGNTIYF. CDR3 sequence (DNA): TGTGCCAGCAGCCAAGGAACACGCTCTGGAAACACCATATATTTT.

The chain carries TRBV2 and TRBJ1-5, with D tentatively TRBD1 (5 bases). Germline CDR1 and CDR2: SNHLY and FYNNEI. The CDR3 has 14 amino acids. V lost 6 bases and J lost 10, with 19 bases in between. The CDR3 protein is CASRETEPSEPQHF. CDR3 DNA: TGTGCCAGCAGAGAGACAGAGCCCTCCGAACCCCAGCATTTT.

The chain combines TRBV27 with TRBJ1-1; 8 nucleotides align to TRBD1. Germline trimming cut 5 bases from V and 9 bases from J; bases unmatched to any gene: 5. This CDR3 region has 12 residues. Germline CDR1 MNHEY, CDR2 SMNVEV (reference sequence). CDR3 in amino acids: CASSPRQGKAFF. CDR3 coding DNA: TGTGCCAGCAGTCCGCGACAGGGGAAAGCTTTCTTT.

This chain connects TRBV9 to TRBJ2-3; tentatively, D is TRBD2 (6 bases). CDR1 is SGDLS, CDR2 YYNGEE, per germline. Trimming pared 5 bases from V and 3 bases from J, leaving 16 bases between. This CDR3 has 15 residues. CDR3 DNA sequence: TGTGCCAGCAGTGCCGGGACTCGTTGGACAGATACGCAGTATTTT. Its protein is CASSAGTRWTDTQYF.